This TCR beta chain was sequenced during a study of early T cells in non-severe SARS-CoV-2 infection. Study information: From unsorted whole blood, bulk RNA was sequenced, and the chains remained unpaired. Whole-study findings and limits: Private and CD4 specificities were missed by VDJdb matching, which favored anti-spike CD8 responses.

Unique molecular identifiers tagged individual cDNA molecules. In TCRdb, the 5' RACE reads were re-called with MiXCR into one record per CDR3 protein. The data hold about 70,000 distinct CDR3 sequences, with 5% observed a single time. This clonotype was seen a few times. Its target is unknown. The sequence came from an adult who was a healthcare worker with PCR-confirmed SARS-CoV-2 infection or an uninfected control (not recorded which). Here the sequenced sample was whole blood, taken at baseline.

For the CDR3, the DNA is TGTGCCAGCAGCCCCGGACAGGGCGGTTTCTACGAGCAGTACTTC. Protein product: CASSPGQGGFYEQYF. The V call is TRBV11-3, the J call TRBJ2-7; 8 nucleotides agree with TRBD1. Germline trimming cut 5 bases from V and 3 bases from J; bases unmatched to any gene: 9. This CDR3 is built from 15 residues. Germline V gene sequence: CDR1 SGHNT, CDR2 YENEEA.